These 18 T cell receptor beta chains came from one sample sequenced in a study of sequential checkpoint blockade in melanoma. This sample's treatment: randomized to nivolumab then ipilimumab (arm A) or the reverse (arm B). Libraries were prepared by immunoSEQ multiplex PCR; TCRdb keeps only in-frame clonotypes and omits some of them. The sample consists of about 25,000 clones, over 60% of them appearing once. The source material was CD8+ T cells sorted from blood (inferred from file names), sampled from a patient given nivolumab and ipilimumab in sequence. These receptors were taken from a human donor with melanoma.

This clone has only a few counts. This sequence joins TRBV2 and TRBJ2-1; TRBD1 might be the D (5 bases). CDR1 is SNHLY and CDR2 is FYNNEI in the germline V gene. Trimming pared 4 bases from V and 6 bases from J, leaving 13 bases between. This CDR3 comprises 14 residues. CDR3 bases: TGTGCCAGCAGTGGCGAAAATGGGGCCAATGAGCAGTTCTTC. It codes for CASSGENGANEQFF.

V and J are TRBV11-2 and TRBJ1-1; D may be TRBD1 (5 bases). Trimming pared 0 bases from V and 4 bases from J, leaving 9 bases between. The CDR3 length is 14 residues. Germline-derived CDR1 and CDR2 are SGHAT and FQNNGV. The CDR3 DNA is TGTGCCAGCAGCTTAGAAGCAGGGTTCACTGAAGCTTTCTTT. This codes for CASSLEAGFTEAFF.

In nucleotides, the CDR3 is TGTGCCAGCAGCCACCCCGCAGTTAAAGCGGGGGGGCCGAATGAGCAGTTCTTC. Its translation: CASSHPAVKAGGPNEQFF. The chain combines TRBV7-9 with TRBJ2-1; 10 nucleotides align to TRBD2. Germline V gene data show CDR1 as SEHNR and CDR2 as FQNEAQ (reference sequence). The V segment lost 5 bases and the J segment 7 bases; nucleotides outside the gene matches: 17. This CDR3 is built from 18 residues. The complete variable domain, with remaining parts taken from reference TRBV7-9 and TRBJ2-1, reads DTGVSQNPRHKITKRGQNVTFRCDPISEHNRLYWYRQTLGQGPEFLTYFQNEAQLEKSRLLSDRFSAERPKGSFSTLEIQRTEQGDSAMYLCASSHPAVKAGGPNEQFFGPGTRLTVL.

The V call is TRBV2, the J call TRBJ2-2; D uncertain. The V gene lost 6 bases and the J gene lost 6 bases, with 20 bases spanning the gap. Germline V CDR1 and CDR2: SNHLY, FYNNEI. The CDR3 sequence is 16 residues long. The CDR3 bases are TGTGCCAGCAGGCGCACGGGTAGCAGCGATTCCGGGGAGCTGTTTTTT. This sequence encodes CASRRTGSSDSGELFF.

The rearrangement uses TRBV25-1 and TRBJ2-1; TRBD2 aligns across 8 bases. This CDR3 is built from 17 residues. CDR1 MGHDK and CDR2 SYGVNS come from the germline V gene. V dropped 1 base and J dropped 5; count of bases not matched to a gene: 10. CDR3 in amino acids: CASSEFSPSGPHNEQFF. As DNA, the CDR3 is TGTGCCAGCAGTGAATTCAGTCCTAGCGGGCCTCACAATGAGCAGTTCTTC.

The CDR3, as DNA: TGTGCCAGCAGCCCCCAAGCGGGAGCGTCCACAGATACGCAGTATTTT. Protein sequence: CASSPQAGASTDTQYF. The chain links TRBV7-8 to TRBJ2-3; 8 nucleotides match TRBD2. Per germline, CDR1 SGHVS and CDR2 FQNEAQ. V was clipped by 5 bases and J by 2 bases; unmatched bases: 9. CDR3 length: 16 residues.

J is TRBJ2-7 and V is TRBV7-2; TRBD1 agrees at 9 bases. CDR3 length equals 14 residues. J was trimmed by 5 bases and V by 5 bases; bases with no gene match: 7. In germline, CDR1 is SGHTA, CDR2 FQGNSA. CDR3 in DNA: TGTGCCAGCAGCCTCCGGGACAGGGTCGACGAGCAGTACTTC. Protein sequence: CASSLRDRVDEQYF.

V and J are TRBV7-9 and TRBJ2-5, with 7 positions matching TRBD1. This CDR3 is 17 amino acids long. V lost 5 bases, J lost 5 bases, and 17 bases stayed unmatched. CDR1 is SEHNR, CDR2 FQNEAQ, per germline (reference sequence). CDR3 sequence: CASSTSLQGPKRETQYF. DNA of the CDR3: TGTGCCAGCAGCACCTCCTTACAGGGGCCGAAGAGGGAGACCCAGTACTTC. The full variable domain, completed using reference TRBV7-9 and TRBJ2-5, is DTGVSQNPRHKITKRGQNVTFRCDPISEHNRLYWYRQTLGQGPEFLTYFQNEAQLEKSRLLSDRFSAERPKGSFSTLEIQRTEQGDSAMYLCASSTSLQGPKRETQYFGPGTRLLVL.

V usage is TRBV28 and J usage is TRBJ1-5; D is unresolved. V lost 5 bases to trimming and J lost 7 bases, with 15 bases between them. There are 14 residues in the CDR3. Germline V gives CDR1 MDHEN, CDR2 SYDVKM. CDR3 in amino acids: CASSTWQVLQPQHF. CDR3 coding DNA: TGTGCCAGCAGTACCTGGCAGGTCCTACAGCCCCAGCATTTT.

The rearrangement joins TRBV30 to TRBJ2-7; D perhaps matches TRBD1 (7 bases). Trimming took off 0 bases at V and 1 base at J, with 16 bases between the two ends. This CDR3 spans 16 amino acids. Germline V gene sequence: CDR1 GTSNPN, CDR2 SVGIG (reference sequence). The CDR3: CAWSVGSAGGSYEQYF. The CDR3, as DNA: TGTGCCTGGAGTGTCGGGAGCGCAGGGGGGTCCTACGAGCAGTACTTC.

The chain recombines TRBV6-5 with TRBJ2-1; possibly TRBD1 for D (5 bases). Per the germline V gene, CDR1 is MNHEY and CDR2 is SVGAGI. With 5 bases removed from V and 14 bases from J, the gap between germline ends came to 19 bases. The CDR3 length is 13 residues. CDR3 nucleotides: TGTGCCAGCAGTGAGATACAAGGGGTAGCCGAGTTCTTC. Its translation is CASSEIQGVAEFF.

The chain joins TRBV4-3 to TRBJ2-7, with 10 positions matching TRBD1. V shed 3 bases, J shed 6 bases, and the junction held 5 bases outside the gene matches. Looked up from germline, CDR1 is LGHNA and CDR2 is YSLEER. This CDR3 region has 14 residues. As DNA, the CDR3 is TGCGCCAGCAGCCAGGCGACAGGGGGCGCCGAGCAGTACTTC. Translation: CASSQATGGAEQYF.

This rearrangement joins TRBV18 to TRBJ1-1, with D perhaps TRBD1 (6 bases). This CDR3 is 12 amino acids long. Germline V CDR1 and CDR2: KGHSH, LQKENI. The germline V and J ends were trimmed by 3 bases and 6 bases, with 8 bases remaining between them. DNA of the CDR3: TGTGCCAGCTCACCGGGACACCCTGAAGCTTTCTTT. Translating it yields CASSPGHPEAFF.

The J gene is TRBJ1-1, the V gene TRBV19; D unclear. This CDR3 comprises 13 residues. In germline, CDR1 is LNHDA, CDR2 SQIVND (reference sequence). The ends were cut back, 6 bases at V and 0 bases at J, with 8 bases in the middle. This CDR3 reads CASSVAMNTEAFF. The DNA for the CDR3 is TGTGCCAGTAGCGTGGCCATGAACACTGAAGCTTTCTTT. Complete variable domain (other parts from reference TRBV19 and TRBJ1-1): DGGITQSPKYLFRKEGQNVTLSCEQNLNHDAMYWYRQDPGQGLRLIYYSQIVNDFQKGDIAEGYSVSREKKESFPLTVTSAQKNPTAFYLCASSVAMNTEAFFGQGTRLTVV.

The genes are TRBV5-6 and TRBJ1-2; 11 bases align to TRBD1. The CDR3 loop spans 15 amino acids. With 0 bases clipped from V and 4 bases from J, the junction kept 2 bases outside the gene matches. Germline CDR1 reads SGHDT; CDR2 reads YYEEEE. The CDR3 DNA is TGTGCCAGCAGCTTGGAAGGACAGGGGGCCTATGGCTACACCTTC. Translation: CASSLEGQGAYGYTF.

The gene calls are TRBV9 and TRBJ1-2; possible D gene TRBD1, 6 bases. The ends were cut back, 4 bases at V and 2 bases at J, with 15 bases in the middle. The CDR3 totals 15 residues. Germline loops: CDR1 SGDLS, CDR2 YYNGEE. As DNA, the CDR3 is TGTGCCAGCAGCACTTTACAGGGTGCGAACTATGGCTACACCTTC. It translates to CASSTLQGANYGYTF.

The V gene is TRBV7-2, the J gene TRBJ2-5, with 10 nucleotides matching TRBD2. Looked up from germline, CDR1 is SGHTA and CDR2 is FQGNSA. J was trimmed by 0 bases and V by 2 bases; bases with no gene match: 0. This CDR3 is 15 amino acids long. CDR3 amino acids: CASSLLAGDQETQYF. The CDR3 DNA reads TGTGCCAGCAGCTTACTAGCGGGAGACCAAGAGACCCAGTACTTC.

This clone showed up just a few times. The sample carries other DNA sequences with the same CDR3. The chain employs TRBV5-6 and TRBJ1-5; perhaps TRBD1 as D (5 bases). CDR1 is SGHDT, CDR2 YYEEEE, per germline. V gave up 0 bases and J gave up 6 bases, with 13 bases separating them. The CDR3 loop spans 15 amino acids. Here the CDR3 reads CASSLGRVGGQPQHF. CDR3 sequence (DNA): TGTGCCAGCAGCTTGGGCAGGGTTGGCGGTCAGCCCCAGCATTTT. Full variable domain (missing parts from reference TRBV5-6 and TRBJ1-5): DAGVTQSPTHLIKTRGQQVTLRCSPKSGHDTVSWYQQALGQGPQFIFQYYEEEERQRGNFPDRFSGHQFPNYSSELNVNALLLGDSALYLCASSLGRVGGQPQHFGDGTRLSIL.